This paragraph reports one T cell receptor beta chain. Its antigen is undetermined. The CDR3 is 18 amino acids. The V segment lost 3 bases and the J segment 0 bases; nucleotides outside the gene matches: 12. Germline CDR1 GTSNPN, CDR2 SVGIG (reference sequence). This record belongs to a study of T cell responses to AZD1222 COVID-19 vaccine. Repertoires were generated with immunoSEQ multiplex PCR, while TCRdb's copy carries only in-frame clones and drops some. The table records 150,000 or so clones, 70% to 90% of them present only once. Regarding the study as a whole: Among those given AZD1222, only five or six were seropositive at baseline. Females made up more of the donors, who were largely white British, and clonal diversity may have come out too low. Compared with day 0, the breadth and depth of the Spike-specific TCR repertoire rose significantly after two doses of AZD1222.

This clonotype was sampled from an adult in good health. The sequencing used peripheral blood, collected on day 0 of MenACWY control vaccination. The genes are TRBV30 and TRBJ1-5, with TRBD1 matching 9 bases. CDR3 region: CAWRKGTGLGVSNQPQHF. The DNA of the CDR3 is TGTGCCTGGAGAAAAGGGACAGGGTTGGGGGTTAGCAATCAGCCCCAGCATTTT.